The 18 T cell receptor beta chains in this list originate from one sample, sequenced in a study of cytomegalovirus exposure and HLA in healthy donors. Generated by immunoSEQ multiplex PCR, the TCRdb table keeps only in-frame clones and is missing some. The sample yields around 300,000 clones, roughly 90% seen once. The sequenced sample consisted of PBMCs. These receptors originate from a woman in her late teens or twenties in good health and CMV-seronegative.

The V and J genes are TRBV27 and TRBJ1-2; possibly TRBD1 for D (5 bases). Trimming stripped 3 bases from V and 6 bases from J, with 20 bases between. The germline CDR1 and CDR2 sequences are MNHEY and SMNVEV (reference sequence). The length of the CDR3 is 16 residues. The CDR3 coding sequence is TGTGCCAGCAGTTTGGCGGGGGGAACCCGGGGGGATGGCTACACCTTC. Residues: CASSLAGGTRGDGYTF.

V is TRBV27 and J is TRBJ2-1; D is possibly TRBD2 (6 bases). V gave up 0 bases and J gave up 2 bases, with 8 bases separating them. The CDR3 is made up of 15 amino acids. Germline loops: CDR1 MNHEY, CDR2 SMNVEV (reference sequence). The CDR3 here is CASSLSSGTYNEQFF. The CDR3, as DNA: TGTGCCAGCAGTTTATCTAGCGGTACCTACAATGAGCAGTTCTTC.

This clone was recorded a few times. The chain has TRBV5-4 and TRBJ1-1; D gene ambiguous. Trimming took 3 bases from V and 3 from J, leaving 6 bases between them. The length of the CDR3 is 12 residues. CDR1 SGHNT and CDR2 YYREEE come from the germline V gene (reference sequence). Here the CDR3 DNA reads TGTGCCAGCAGCTGGGAGTACACTGAAGCTTTCTTT. It yields the protein CASSWEYTEAFF. Full variable domain (rest looked up from reference TRBV5-4 and TRBJ1-1): ETGVTQSPTHLIKTRGQQVTLRCSSQSGHNTVSWYQQALGQGPQFIFQYYREEENGRGNFPPRFSGLQFPNYSSELNVNALELDDSALYLCASSWEYTEAFFGQGTRLTVV.

The chain employs TRBV28 and TRBJ1-1; 10 bases agree with TRBD1. The CDR3 sequence is 13 residues long. Germline assignment: CDR1 MDHEN and CDR2 SYDVKM. Trimming cost V 4 bases and J 6 bases; bases outside gene matches: 2. As DNA, the CDR3 is TGTGCCAGCAGTTCGACAGGGGGCTCTGAAGCTTTCTTT. Amino acids: CASSSTGGSEAFF.

The CDR3 here is CASSLDLGDTQYF. The CDR3 DNA follows: TGCGCCAGCAGCTTGGATCTAGGAGACACGCAGTATTTT. This chain links TRBV5-1 with TRBJ2-3; D remains unclear. The CDR3 is 13 residues long. V gave up 0 bases and J gave up 9 bases, with 11 bases separating them. CDR1 SGHRS and CDR2 YFSETQ come from the germline V gene.

V gene TRBV25-1 combines with J gene TRBJ2-2; 8 bases line up with TRBD1. CDR1 and CDR2 (germline): MGHDK, SYGVNS. V lost 4 bases and J lost 1; bases outside the gene matches: 5. This CDR3 spans 16 amino acids. Written as DNA, the CDR3 is TGTGCCAGCAGTGGTCCGACAGGGGAGAACACCGGGGAGCTGTTTTTT. It codes for CASSGPTGENTGELFF.

V gene TRBV6-5 combines with J gene TRBJ1-6, with 8 bases matching TRBD1. Germline-derived CDR1 and CDR2 are MNHEY and SVGAGI. The CDR3 length is 13 residues. Trimming cost V 8 bases and J 10 bases; bases outside gene matches: 7. The CDR3 protein is CASLRGRGSPLHF. In DNA, the CDR3 is TGTGCCAGCCTCAGGGGGCGCGGGTCACCCCTCCACTTT.

The rearrangement links TRBV30 to TRBJ2-7, with D possibly being TRBD2 (6 bases). The length of the CDR3 is 16 residues. The germline V gene encodes CDR1 GTSNPN and CDR2 SVGIG (reference sequence). V was clipped by 1 base and J by 4 bases, with 20 bases between them. The CDR3 region is CAWSDPGGTGRYEQYF. CDR3 nucleotides: TGTGCCTGGAGTGACCCCGGGGGTACAGGCAGGTACGAGCAGTACTTC.

This clone has only a few counts. The chain is built from TRBV19 and TRBJ1-1; 8 bases fit TRBD1. This CDR3 is 17 amino acids long. With 5 bases clipped from V and 0 bases from J, the junction kept 11 bases outside the gene matches. The germline V gene has CDR1 LNHDA and CDR2 SQIVND (reference sequence). The CDR3: CASSRTGRGGMNTEAFF. CDR3 bases: TGTGCCAGTAGTCGGACAGGGCGGGGTGGCATGAACACTGAAGCTTTCTTT. The variable domain in full, with the rest retrieved from reference TRBV19 and TRBJ1-1, is DGGITQSPKYLFRKEGQNVTLSCEQNLNHDAMYWYRQDPGQGLRLIYYSQIVNDFQKGDIAEGYSVSREKKESFPLTVTSAQKNPTAFYLCASSRTGRGGMNTEAFFGQGTRLTVV.

The J gene is TRBJ2-1, the V gene TRBV11-2; TRBD2 might be the D (5 bases). Per the germline V gene, CDR1 is SGHAT and CDR2 is FQNNGV. CDR3 length equals 15 residues. Between the trimmed V and J ends, which lost 7 bases and 0 bases, there was a span of 13 bases. CDR3 bases: TGTGCCAGCAAACCACTAGTCGGCTCCTACAATGAGCAGTTCTTC. This codes for CASKPLVGSYNEQFF. The full variable domain, its missing parts supplied by reference TRBV11-2 and TRBJ2-1, is EAGVAQSPRYKIIEKRQSVAFWCNPISGHATLYWYQQILGQGPKLLIQFQNNGVVDDSQLPKDRFSAERLKGVDSTLKIQPAKLEDSAVYLCASKPLVGSYNEQFFGPGTRLTVL.

The chain links TRBV28 to TRBJ1-3; D ambiguous. The CDR3 loop spans 12 amino acids. The V end lost 6 bases, the J end lost 1 base, and 4 bases lay between the germline ends. Germline lookup yields CDR1 MDHEN and CDR2 SYDVKM. Here the CDR3 reads CASRLSGNTIYF. The CDR3 DNA reads as TGTGCCAGCAGGCTATCTGGAAACACCATATATTTT.

DNA for the CDR3: TGTGCCAGCAGCCATGCGGGAGGCAGGTACGAGCAGTACTTC. Protein product: CASSHAGGRYEQYF. The chain combines TRBV7-9 with TRBJ2-7; 8 nucleotides match TRBD2. The V segment lost 5 bases and the J segment 4 bases; nucleotides outside the gene matches: 7. Per germline, CDR1 SEHNR and CDR2 FQNEAQ (reference sequence). The CDR3 runs to 14 residues.

The rearrangement joins TRBV2 to TRBJ1-1; a possible D gene is TRBD1 (6 bases). The CDR3 totals 13 residues. The germline gives CDR1 SNHLY, CDR2 FYNNEI. The ends were cut back, 6 bases at V and 7 bases at J, with 15 bases in the middle. Here the CDR3 reads CASRGGQIVEAFF. CDR3 nucleotide sequence: TGTGCCAGCAGGGGCGGACAGATAGTTGAAGCTTTCTTT. Drawing the rest from reference TRBV2 and TRBJ1-1, the complete variable domain is EPEVTQTPSHQVTQMGQEVILRCVPISNHLYFYWYRQILGQKVEFLVSFYNNEISEKSEIFDDQFSVERPDGSNFTLKIRSTKLEDSAMYFCASRGGQIVEAFFGQGTRLTVV.

The chain combines TRBV27 with TRBJ1-6; 10 nucleotides agree with TRBD1. Germline values: CDR1 MNHEY, CDR2 SMNVEV (reference sequence). CDR3 length equals 16 residues. J gave up 9 bases and V 3 bases, and 8 bases lay outside the gene matches. The CDR3 reads CASSFRDRGPASPLHF. In DNA form, the CDR3 reads TGTGCCAGCAGTTTTCGCGACAGGGGGCCCGCTTCACCCCTCCACTTT.

The chain uses TRBV15 and TRBJ1-5, with TRBD1 matching over 7 bases. Germline CDR1 is LNHNV and CDR2 is YYDKDF (reference sequence). The CDR3 consists of 16 residues. The trim removed 1 base at V and 6 bases at J, leaving 9 bases unmatched. The CDR3 protein is CATSRGVTGYPQPQHF. CDR3 sequence (DNA): TGTGCCACCAGCAGAGGCGTGACAGGGTACCCTCAGCCCCAGCATTTT.

This chain connects TRBV19 to TRBJ1-3; tentative D call: TRBD1 (6 bases). The CDR3 is made up of 15 amino acids. Germline-derived CDR1 and CDR2 are LNHDA and SQIVND (reference sequence). V was trimmed by 3 bases and J by 2 bases, leaving 11 bases between them. The CDR3 protein is CASSIPHRAGNTIYF. For the CDR3, the DNA is TGTGCCAGTAGTATCCCCCACAGGGCTGGAAACACCATATATTTT.

The chain carries TRBV5-6 and TRBJ2-5, with TRBD2 identical over 8 bases. The CDR3 runs 14 residues. In germline, CDR1 is SGHDT, CDR2 YYEEEE. Trimming at V came to 0 bases and at J to 3 bases, leaving 1 base not matched to a gene. CDR3 loop: CASSLGSGKETQYF. The CDR3 nucleotides are TGTGCCAGCAGCTTGGGTAGCGGGAAAGAGACCCAGTACTTC. Full variable domain (remainder filled in from reference TRBV5-6 and TRBJ2-5): DAGVTQSPTHLIKTRGQQVTLRCSPKSGHDTVSWYQQALGQGPQFIFQYYEEEERQRGNFPDRFSGHQFPNYSSELNVNALLLGDSALYLCASSLGSGKETQYFGPGTRLLVL.

The genes are TRBV7-8 and TRBJ1-5, with a weak D call TRBD1 (6 bases). With 0 bases removed from V and 4 bases from J, the gap between germline ends came to 10 bases. This CDR3 is 15 amino acids long. Germline values: CDR1 SGHVS, CDR2 FQNEAQ. Written as DNA, the CDR3 is TGTGCCAGCAGCTTAGCAAGGGGGTCTAATCAGCCCCAGCATTTT. Protein sequence: CASSLARGSNQPQHF.